This is a list of T cell receptor beta chains from one sample in a study of T cell responses to AZD1222 COVID-19 vaccine. Method: immunoSEQ multiplex PCR; TCRdb's copy keeps in-frame clones and lacks some. The sample has about 140,000 clones; nearly 95% are singletons. Specimen: peripheral blood, collected on day 0 of AZD1222 vaccination. The receptors shown here come from an adult in good health. CDR3s include the opening cysteine and the closing phenylalanine or tryptophan. The order of the fields is J gene, D gene, clone size, V gene, CDR3 DNA, CDR3 protein. A D gene is named only where the DNA matches it firmly. A clone size is listed for some rows: how often the clone was seen (once, few, many), or a class if it is expanded.

J: TRBJ1-3
D: NA
size: NA
V: TRBV21-1
DNA: TGTGCCAGCAGCAAGTCTGACAGGGGGCCTGGAAACACCATATATTTT
CDR3: CASSKSDRGPGNTIYF

J: TRBJ2-3
D: NA
size: NA
V: TRBV11-2
DNA: TGTGCCAGCAGCTTAGAAGATACGCAGTATTTT
CDR3: CASSLEDTQYF

J: TRBJ1-1
D: NA
size: NA
V: TRBV28
DNA: TGTGCCAGCAGTAAAATGGGACGGATGAACACTGAAGCTTTCTTT
CDR3: CASSKMGRMNTEAFF

J: TRBJ1-4
D: NA
size: NA
V: TRBV7-2
DNA: TGTGCCAGCAGCTTAGCGGGTAGGGGTGAAAAACTGTTTTTT
CDR3: CASSLAGRGEKLFF

J: TRBJ2-7
D: TRBD1
size: NA
V: TRBV18
DNA: TGTGCCAGCTCACCTCAGACGGGACAGAGAATGGGCGAGCAGTACTTC
CDR3: CASSPQTGQRMGEQYF

J: TRBJ2-5
D: NA
size: NA
V: TRBV15
DNA: TGTGCCACCAGCAGGGACCCCAGGGCCCAGTACTTC
CDR3: CATSRDPRAQYF

J: TRBJ2-7
D: NA
size: NA
V: TRBV30
DNA: TGTGCCTGGAGTGTACGACGACCCTACGAGCAGTACTTC
CDR3: CAWSVRRPYEQYF

J: TRBJ1-1
D: NA
size: NA
V: TRBV29-1
DNA: TGCAGCGTTGAAAACACTGAAGCTTTCTTT
CDR3: CSVENTEAFF

J: TRBJ2-2
D: TRBD2
size: NA
V: TRBV11-2
DNA: TGTGCCAGCAGCCCCTGGTCCCTAGCGGGCCCGAAATGGGAGCTGTTTTTT
CDR3: CASSPWSLAGPKWELFF

J: TRBJ1-2
D: TRBD1
size: NA
V: TRBV7-2
DNA: TGTGCCAGCAGCGACCGGGACAGGGGATGGGGCTACACCTTC
CDR3: CASSDRDRGWGYTF

J: TRBJ2-7
D: NA
size: NA
V: TRBV19
DNA: TGTGCCAGTAGAAACGGGTATCGGACACCGACGCTCTACGAGCAGTACTTC
CDR3: CASRNGYRTPTLYEQYF

J: TRBJ2-1
D: TRBD1
size: NA
V: TRBV19
DNA: TGTGCCAGTGGAGGGTGGGGGACAGGGACCAATGAGCAGTTCTTC
CDR3: CASGGWGTGTNEQFF

J: TRBJ1-6
D: TRBD1
size: NA
V: TRBV6-2/TRBV6-3
DNA: TGTGCCAGCAGTTACCCCGACAGGGGGTTTCAGTCACCCCTCCACTTT
CDR3: CASSYPDRGFQSPLHF

J: TRBJ2-3
D: NA
size: once
V: TRBV18
DNA: TGTGCCAGCTCACCAGAGACAGATACGCAGTATTTT
CDR3: CASSPETDTQYF

J: TRBJ1-4
D: NA
size: NA
V: TRBV4-2
DNA: TGTGCCAGCAGCCAAGAAGTCGGCGGTGTATTAGGGCTGTTTTTT
CDR3: CASSQEVGGVLGLFF

J: TRBJ2-7
D: NA
size: NA
V: TRBV29-1
DNA: TGCAGCGTTGAGGCAGGGACGGACGAGCAGTACTTC
CDR3: CSVEAGTDEQYF

J: TRBJ2-2
D: TRBD1
size: NA
V: TRBV11-2
DNA: TGTGCCAGCAGCCCTTGGACAGGTGGCTCGGGCAACACCGGGGAGCTGTTTTTT
CDR3: CASSPWTGGSGNTGELFF

J: TRBJ2-2
D: TRBD1
size: NA
V: TRBV11-2
DNA: TGTGCCAGCAGCTTATATCAGGGGGCCAACGGGGAGCTGTTTTTT
CDR3: CASSLYQGANGELFF

J: TRBJ2-7
D: NA
size: NA
V: TRBV2
DNA: TGTGCCAGCAGTCTTGAGGGCAGCATCCCCTACGAGCAGTACTTC
CDR3: CASSLEGSIPYEQYF

J: TRBJ1-6
D: NA
size: NA
V: TRBV6-5
DNA: TGTGCCAGCAGCCCCTCCTTAGTAGGAAGCTCACCCCTCCACTTT
CDR3: CASSPSLVGSSPLHF

J: TRBJ2-5
D: TRBD2
size: NA
V: TRBV7-2
DNA: TGTGCCAGCAGCCCGCGGACTAGCCGGCACGCAGAAACCCAGTACTTC
CDR3: CASSPRTSRHAETQYF

J: TRBJ2-5
D: NA
size: NA
V: TRBV2
DNA: TGTGCCAGCCCAGAAGTTCAGTCCGGGCAAGAGACCCAGTACTTC
CDR3: CASPEVQSGQETQYF

J: TRBJ1-5
D: NA
size: NA
V: TRBV18
DNA: TGTGCCAGCTCACCGGGGACACCGAATAGCAATCAGCCCCAGCATTTT
CDR3: CASSPGTPNSNQPQHF

J: TRBJ1-4
D: NA
size: NA
V: TRBV5-1
DNA: TGCGCCAGCAGCGGAGGGGGGAGTGAAAAACTGTTTTTT
CDR3: CASSGGGSEKLFF

J: TRBJ2-7
D: NA
size: NA
V: TRBV27
DNA: TGTGCCAGCAGTCCACTTGAGGTGGCCGAGCAGTACTTC
CDR3: CASSPLEVAEQYF

J: TRBJ1-1
D: NA
size: NA
V: TRBV9
DNA: TGTGCCAGCAGCGTAATGGTCGGGGCTCGTACTGAAGCTTTCTTT
CDR3: CASSVMVGARTEAFF

J: TRBJ2-3
D: NA
size: NA
V: TRBV7-2
DNA: TGTGCCAGCAGCGGTAGGGGCGGTGGGAGTAGCACAGATACGCAGTATTTT
CDR3: CASSGRGGGSSTDTQYF

J: TRBJ2-7
D: TRBD2
size: NA
V: TRBV5-1
DNA: TGCGCCAGCAGCTTGGGGCTAGCGGGAGATCACGAGCAGTACTTC
CDR3: CASSLGLAGDHEQYF

J: TRBJ1-1
D: TRBD1
size: NA
V: TRBV7-9
DNA: TGTGCCAGCAGCTTCGTGGGGACAGGGACTAGGAACACTGAAGCTTTCTTT
CDR3: CASSFVGTGTRNTEAFF

J: TRBJ1-3
D: NA
size: NA
V: TRBV9
DNA: TGTGCCAGCAGCCCGCGGGGGGCTTACACCATATATTTT
CDR3: CASSPRGAYTIYF

J: TRBJ2-1
D: TRBD2
size: NA
V: TRBV19
DNA: TGTGCCAGTAGTATAGATCAATTGGGACTATACAATGAGCAGTTCTTC
CDR3: CASSIDQLGLYNEQFF

J: TRBJ2-3
D: NA
size: NA
V: TRBV25-1
DNA: TGTGCCAGCAGTGAATGGGTGGGAGGTATAACAGATACGCAGTATTTT
CDR3: CASSEWVGGITDTQYF

J: TRBJ1-1
D: NA
size: NA
V: TRBV29-1
DNA: TGCAGCGTTACCCAAGCCCGAAGGGCTTTCTTT
CDR3: CSVTQARRAFF

J: TRBJ1-3
D: NA
size: NA
V: TRBV11-2
DNA: TGTGCCAGCAGTCGACAGGCCTCTGGAAACACCATATATTTT
CDR3: CASSRQASGNTIYF

J: TRBJ1-2
D: NA
size: NA
V: TRBV7-2
DNA: TGTGCCAGCAGTCCACTGGTCGAGTACACCTTC
CDR3: CASSPLVEYTF

J: TRBJ1-6
D: NA
size: NA
V: TRBV11-1
DNA: TGTGCCAGCAGCTTTCGTCAGGGCATGATTTCACCCCTCCACTTT
CDR3: CASSFRQGMISPLHF

J: TRBJ1-1
D: NA
size: NA
V: TRBV4-1
DNA: TGCGCCAGCAGCCAAGTACGGGGGACTGAAGCTTTCTTT
CDR3: CASSQVRGTEAFF

J: TRBJ1-6
D: NA
size: NA
V: TRBV27
DNA: TGTGCCAGCAGCTATACAGGGAAGGGTAATTCACCCCTCCACTTT
CDR3: CASSYTGKGNSPLHF

J: TRBJ1-1
D: NA
size: once
V: TRBV6-5
DNA: TGTGCCAGCAGACCCTTGCGGAACACTGAAGCTTTCTTT
CDR3: CASRPLRNTEAFF

J: TRBJ1-2
D: NA
size: NA
V: TRBV7-3
DNA: TGTGCCAGCAGCCCCGGCGGCAGCTATGGCTACACCTTC
CDR3: CASSPGGSYGYTF

J: TRBJ1-2
D: TRBD1
size: NA
V: TRBV5-6
DNA: TGTGCCAGCAGCCTAAGCGGGACAGGGGACTATGGCTACACCTTC
CDR3: CASSLSGTGDYGYTF

J: TRBJ1-1
D: NA
size: few
V: TRBV10-3
DNA: TGTGCCATCAGTGGCCCCGACAGTGGAGGGACTGAAGCTTTCTTT
CDR3: CAISGPDSGGTEAFF

J: TRBJ2-2
D: NA
size: NA
V: TRBV30
DNA: TGTGCCTGGAGACGGCAGGCAGGCACCGGGGAGCTGTTTTTT
CDR3: CAWRRQAGTGELFF

J: TRBJ2-1
D: NA
size: NA
V: TRBV19
DNA: TGTGCCAGTAGTATCTCAGGGGCATCCTACAATGAGCAGTTCTTC
CDR3: CASSISGASYNEQFF

J: TRBJ2-3
D: NA
size: NA
V: TRBV7-9
DNA: TGTGCCAGCAGCTTAGTGTCGGATACGCAGTATTTT
CDR3: CASSLVSDTQYF

J: TRBJ1-4
D: NA
size: NA
V: TRBV5-5
DNA: TGTGCCAGCAGCTCCGGGGCGCTGCCTGAAAAACTGTTTTTT
CDR3: CASSSGALPEKLFF

J: TRBJ2-1
D: NA
size: NA
V: TRBV5-8
DNA: TGTGCCAGCAGCTTGGCCTCCTACAATGAGCAGTTCTTC
CDR3: CASSLASYNEQFF

J: TRBJ2-2
D: TRBD1
size: NA
V: TRBV30
DNA: TGTGCCTGGAGTATAGGCAGGGGGCGGGTCGGGGAGCTGTTTTTT
CDR3: CAWSIGRGRVGELFF

J: TRBJ2-2
D: TRBD2
size: once
V: TRBV4-2
DNA: TGTGCCAGCAGCCAAGGTGGACTAGCGGGGGGAACCGGGGAGCTGTTTTTT
CDR3: CASSQGGLAGGTGELFF

J: TRBJ1-2
D: NA
size: NA
V: TRBV2
DNA: TGTGCCAGCAGTGGAGGTTCGGTTCCTAACTATGGCTACACCTTC
CDR3: CASSGGSVPNYGYTF

J: TRBJ2-7
D: TRBD1
size: NA
V: TRBV7-9
DNA: TGTGCCAGCAGCGGTGGACAGGCCAGTGGCGAGCAGTACTTC
CDR3: CASSGGQASGEQYF

J: TRBJ2-2
D: TRBD1
size: NA
V: TRBV27
DNA: TGTGCCAGTCACAGGGGGCGCCTCACCGGGGAGCTGTTTTTT
CDR3: CASHRGRLTGELFF